These T cell receptor beta chains were read from a single sample in a study of blood T cells in healthy people across ages. TCRdb independently ran MiXCR on the 5' RACE reads; one entry per CDR3 protein. Of 750,000 or so distinct CDR3 sequences in the sample, around 25% were seen once. These data also featured in a second study, about T cells of mothers and their children.

Sample: blood. These receptors came from a boy aged 5-17 years in good health. Both conserved end residues are part of each CDR3. The order of the fields is V gene, J gene, D gene, clone size, CDR3 DNA, CDR3 protein. A D gene is named only where the DNA matches it firmly. Size is omitted from some rows. Given values are once, few, many or a class for expanded clones.

v_call: TRBV5-1; j_call: TRBJ2-1; d_call: TRBD1; clone_size: many; cdr3_nt: TGCGCCAGCAGCTTAGGGCAGGGGGCCAATGAGCAGTTCTTC; cdr3_aa: CASSLGQGANEQFF
v_call: TRBV2; j_call: TRBJ2-1; d_call: TRBD2; clone_size: NA; cdr3_nt: TGTGCCAGCAGCGAAATACTAGCGGGACGCTACAATGAGCAGTTCTTC; cdr3_aa: CASSEILAGRYNEQFF
v_call: TRBV2; j_call: TRBJ2-5; d_call: NA; clone_size: few; cdr3_nt: TGTGCCAGCAAGTGGGCGGCAGAGACCCAGTACTTC; cdr3_aa: CASKWAAETQYF
v_call: TRBV2; j_call: TRBJ2-5; d_call: NA; clone_size: few; cdr3_nt: TGTGCCAGCAGCTTTCGTCGCCAAGAGACCCAGTACTTC; cdr3_aa: CASSFRRQETQYF
v_call: TRBV19; j_call: TRBJ1-5; d_call: NA; clone_size: NA; cdr3_nt: TGTGCCAGTAGTATTGTTCCGGGTACTCAGCCCCAGCATTTT; cdr3_aa: CASSIVPGTQPQHF
v_call: TRBV7-6; j_call: TRBJ1-1; d_call: NA; clone_size: NA; cdr3_nt: TGTGCCAGCAGCTTAGCGGGTTTCGGTGATGACACTGAAGCTTTCTTT; cdr3_aa: CASSLAGFGDDTEAFF
v_call: TRBV20-1; j_call: TRBJ2-5; d_call: NA; clone_size: few; cdr3_nt: TGCAGTGCCCTTAGGGGCGAAGAGACCCAGTACTTC; cdr3_aa: CSALRGEETQYF
v_call: TRBV4-2; j_call: TRBJ2-7; d_call: TRBD1; clone_size: few; cdr3_nt: TGTGCCAGCAGCCTGTGGGACAGGAGCTCCTACGAGCAGTACTTC; cdr3_aa: CASSLWDRSSYEQYF
v_call: TRBV29-1; j_call: TRBJ2-6; d_call: TRBD1; clone_size: few; cdr3_nt: TGCAGCGTGACGCCGGGACAGGGAGCGAGTGGGGCCAACGTCCTGACTTTC; cdr3_aa: CSVTPGQGASGANVLTF
v_call: TRBV29-1; j_call: TRBJ1-6; d_call: NA; clone_size: few; cdr3_nt: TGCAGCGTTGGGCCCGACCCCGATTCACCCCTCCACTTT; cdr3_aa: CSVGPDPDSPLHF
v_call: TRBV5-1; j_call: TRBJ2-5; d_call: TRBD2; clone_size: NA; cdr3_nt: TGCGCCAGCAGCTTGCCGCTAGCGGGGGAAGAGACCCAGTACTTC; cdr3_aa: CASSLPLAGEETQYF
v_call: TRBV6-5; j_call: TRBJ2-5; d_call: NA; clone_size: few; cdr3_nt: TGTGCCAGCAGCCTCCGGAGTTATGCGACCCAGTACTTC; cdr3_aa: CASSLRSYATQYF
v_call: TRBV20-1; j_call: TRBJ2-5; d_call: TRBD2; clone_size: NA; cdr3_nt: TGCAGTGGTACCTTAGGCCTAGCGGGACATGGGGACCAAGAGACCCAGTACTTC; cdr3_aa: CSGTLGLAGHGDQETQYF
v_call: TRBV4-2; j_call: TRBJ2-3; d_call: NA; clone_size: few; cdr3_nt: TGTGCCAGCAGCCAAGAGCGGAGCACAGATACGCAGTATTTT; cdr3_aa: CASSQERSTDTQYF
v_call: TRBV4-3; j_call: TRBJ2-7; d_call: NA; clone_size: NA; cdr3_nt: TGCGCCAGCAGCGTAAGGGAAAGACGCTACGAGCAGTACTTC; cdr3_aa: CASSVRERRYEQYF
v_call: TRBV29-1; j_call: TRBJ2-1; d_call: NA; clone_size: few; cdr3_nt: TGCAGCGTTGTTGGGGTTATATACTACAATGAGCAGTTCTTC; cdr3_aa: CSVVGVIYYNEQFF
v_call: TRBV4-1; j_call: TRBJ2-7; d_call: NA; clone_size: few; cdr3_nt: TGCGCCAGCAGCCAAGATGGAGTGGGGGGACCCACGGGGGACTACGAGCAGTACTTC; cdr3_aa: CASSQDGVGGPTGDYEQYF
v_call: TRBV21-1; j_call: TRBJ2-6; d_call: NA; clone_size: NA; cdr3_nt: TGTGCCAGGACCGACTCTGGGGCCAACGTCCTGACTTTC; cdr3_aa: CARTDSGANVLTF
v_call: TRBV7-3; j_call: TRBJ2-1; d_call: NA; clone_size: many; cdr3_nt: TGTGCCAGCAGGCAACCCAGGGGGGGCTCCTACAATGAGCAGTTCTTC; cdr3_aa: CASRQPRGGSYNEQFF
v_call: TRBV15; j_call: TRBJ2-3; d_call: NA; clone_size: NA; cdr3_nt: TGTGCCACCACCCAACAGGAACCGAGCACAGATACGCAGTATTTT; cdr3_aa: CATTQQEPSTDTQYF
v_call: TRBV4-1; j_call: TRBJ2-3; d_call: NA; clone_size: NA; cdr3_nt: TGCGCCAGCAGCGAAGAAGCCCAAGATACGCAGTATTTT; cdr3_aa: CASSEEAQDTQYF
v_call: TRBV2; j_call: TRBJ2-7; d_call: NA; clone_size: NA; cdr3_nt: TGTGCCAGCGGGGCCCTTGAGGACCTCATGGTGGGCGAGCAGTACTTC; cdr3_aa: CASGALEDLMVGEQYF
v_call: TRBV6-5; j_call: TRBJ2-7; d_call: NA; clone_size: NA; cdr3_nt: TGTGCCAGCAGTTACAAGCCTATGACGCCGGGACTCGGGGTCTTCGAGCAGTACTTC; cdr3_aa: CASSYKPMTPGLGVFEQYF
v_call: TRBV29-1; j_call: TRBJ2-5; d_call: NA; clone_size: few; cdr3_nt: TGCAGCGCCGGGGGATTATACCAAGAGACCCAGTACTTC; cdr3_aa: CSAGGLYQETQYF
v_call: TRBV29-1; j_call: TRBJ2-7; d_call: NA; clone_size: NA; cdr3_nt: TGCAGCGCTTACGGGGCTTCGGGCGAGCAGTACTTC; cdr3_aa: CSAYGASGEQYF
v_call: TRBV5-1; j_call: TRBJ1-6; d_call: TRBD1; clone_size: few; cdr3_nt: TGCGCCAGCAGCCCATCCCCGGGACAGGGGGCGAGGGGTTCACCCCTCCACTTT; cdr3_aa: CASSPSPGQGARGSPLHF
v_call: TRBV15; j_call: TRBJ2-3; d_call: NA; clone_size: NA; cdr3_nt: TGTGCCACCAGCAGTATAAATGGAGGAGATACGCAGTATTTT; cdr3_aa: CATSSINGGDTQYF
v_call: TRBV7-2; j_call: TRBJ2-7; d_call: NA; clone_size: NA; cdr3_nt: TGTGCCAGCAGTTTGACAGGTTGGGGCGAGCAGTACTTC; cdr3_aa: CASSLTGWGEQYF